Sequencing of this T cell receptor beta chain was carried out in a study of CXCR3 chemokines and chemotherapy response in bladder cancer. The CDR3 length is 14 residues. Germline V gene sequence: CDR1 MDHEN, CDR2 SYDVKM. Trimming cost V 2 bases and J 6 bases, with 8 bases left between them. The table lists this clonotype with a few counts. Each CDR3 protein is one row after TCRdb ran MiXCR on the PCR reads. Of some 3,000 distinct CDR3 sequences in the sample, roughly 25% are singletons; the top ten hold roughly 13%. The receptor comes from a human donor with bladder cancer that did not respond to neoadjuvant chemotherapy. This chain joins TRBV28 and TRBJ1-6; D unclear. The specimen was obtained from a patient whose treatment included neoadjuvant chemotherapy. The CDR3 nucleotides read TGTGCCAGCAGTTTAGGAGACTTTAATTCACCCCTCCACTTT. Protein product: CASSLGDFNSPLHF.